This paragraph covers one T cell receptor beta chain sequence. Antigen specificity is unknown. The donors were members of the validation cohort, which comprised 120 subjects and was separate from the first cohort of 600 to 850 subjects. This table comes from immunoSEQ multiplex PCR, and its TCRdb copy is limited to in-frame clones, with some not included. The table shows fewer than 95,000 clones, with 94% occurring only once. CDR3 size: 16 residues. Trimming took 1 base from V and 2 from J, leaving 16 bases between them. CDR1 is SQVTM and CDR2 is ANQGSEA in the germline V gene. This sample was taken from a study of cytomegalovirus exposure and HLA in healthy donors. Points from the study as a whole: CMV antigen specificity was confirmed in vitro for a few CMV-associated chains. It was fewer than 200 TCR beta chains that were listed as cytomegalovirus-associated. According to reports, the classifier identified cytomegalovirus status with high specificity and sensitivity.

Input material: PBMCs. The TCR was taken from a woman aged 18-35 years in good health and CMV-seronegative. This chain uses TRBV29-1 with TRBJ2-3, with a weak D call TRBD2 (6 bases). The CDR3: CSVEGPPWGVTDTQYF. The DNA for the CDR3 is TGCAGCGTTGAAGGTCCCCCGTGGGGGGTCACAGATACGCAGTATTTT.